Presented here are 7 T cell receptor beta chains from one specimen sequenced in a study of PD-L1 blockade in urothelial cancer. Repertoires were generated with immunoSEQ multiplex PCR, while TCRdb's copy carries only in-frame clones and drops some. The top ten clones hold 2% of a sample with about 95,000 clones, roughly 84% of them seen once. Time point: pretreatment peripheral blood. The sample was PBMCs, taken around atezolizumab (anti-PD-L1) treatment. These receptors came from a man between 60 and 75 years old with urothelial cancer.

V is TRBV27 and J is TRBJ2-3; 7 nucleotides align to TRBD1. Per germline, CDR1 MNHEY and CDR2 SMNVEV (reference sequence). The junction had 9 bases not matched to a gene; V was cut back by 2 bases and J by 4 bases. This CDR3 region has 16 residues. Here the CDR3 DNA reads TGTGCCAGCAGTTTAAAGGGGGCGCCGGGCGCAGATACGCAGTATTTT. It codes for CASSLKGAPGADTQYF.

This chain uses TRBV2 with TRBJ1-5; possible D gene TRBD1, 5 bases. Trimming stripped 6 bases from V and 4 bases from J, with 7 bases between. The length of the CDR3 is 12 residues. The germline CDR1 and CDR2 sequences are SNHLY and FYNNEI. CDR3 in DNA: TGTGCCAGCAGCCAGGGAAATCAGCCCCAGCATTTT. Translated: CASSQGNQPQHF.

The chain employs TRBV29-1 and TRBJ1-1; 10 bases line up with TRBD1. There are 14 residues in the CDR3. J was trimmed by 6 bases and V by 0 bases; bases with no gene match: 4. In germline, CDR1 is SQVTM, CDR2 ANQGSEA. CDR3: CSVEDRQGAPEAFF. CDR3 sequence (DNA): TGCAGCGTTGAAGATAGACAGGGGGCTCCTGAAGCTTTCTTT. Full variable domain (missing parts from reference TRBV29-1 and TRBJ1-1): SAVISQKPSRDICQRGTSLTIQCQVDSQVTMMFWYRQQPGQSLTLIATANQGSEATYESGFVIDKFPISRPNLTFSTLTVSNMSPEDSSIYLCSVEDRQGAPEAFFGQGTRLTVV.

The chain links TRBV6-1 to TRBJ2-7, with TRBD2 identical over 9 bases. V dropped 2 bases and J dropped 4; count of bases not matched to a gene: 6. Germline V gene data show CDR1 as MNHNS and CDR2 as SASEGT. CDR3 size: 15 residues. In DNA form, the CDR3 reads TGTGCCAGCAGTGAAACAAGTAGCGGGAGATACGAGCAGTACTTC. Protein: CASSETSSGRYEQYF.

The chain joins TRBV30 to TRBJ1-1, with unresolved D. The CDR3 extends over 12 amino acids. Germline V gene data show CDR1 as GTSNPN and CDR2 as SVGIG (reference sequence). The germline V and J ends were trimmed by 2 bases and 5 bases, with 9 bases remaining between them. The chain's CDR3 is CAWSRVATEAFF. CDR3 nucleotide sequence: TGTGCCTGGAGTCGGGTGGCTACTGAAGCTTTCTTT.

This clone turned up a few times. The CDR3 DNA is TGTGCCAGCAGCCAAGATAGGGAGCGGGGAACGGGTTCACCCCTCCACTTT. Its protein product is CASSQDRERGTGSPLHF. The rearrangement links TRBV4-2 to TRBJ1-6; D is uncertain. CDR3 length: 17 residues. The V end lost 0 bases, the J end lost 9 bases, and 18 bases lay between the germline ends. Germline V gene lookup returns CDR1 LGHNA and CDR2 YNFKEQ.

The gene calls are TRBV19 and TRBJ2-2; 8 bases map to TRBD2. The ends lost 5 bases at V and 3 bases at J; junction bases unmatched: 5. The CDR3 loop spans 15 amino acids. Germline values: CDR1 LNHDA, CDR2 SQIVND (reference sequence). CDR3 in DNA: TGTGCCAGTAGTCCCCGGGGGGGGTACACCGGGGAGCTGTTTTTT. It translates to CASSPRGGYTGELFF.